These 3 T cell receptor beta chains originate from one sample sequenced in a study of CD8+ T cells in alopecia areata. cDNA serving as the sequencing template came from extracted, reverse transcribed RNA. Method: immunoSEQ multiplex PCR; TCRdb's copy keeps in-frame clones and lacks some. The sample consists of more than 150,000 clones, over 50% of them appearing once. This material consisted of CD4+ T cells sorted from blood, taken at week 0. The receptors here all came from a human donor with alopecia areata.

This clone was counted between two and nine times. The genes are TRBV29-1 and TRBJ1-1; TRBD1 is a possible D gene (6 bases). The V gene's germline CDR1 is SQVTM and CDR2 ANQGSEA. V lost 4 bases, J lost 5 bases, and 17 bases lay in between. The CDR3 runs to 14 residues. CDR3 coding DNA: TGCAGCGTTGCCCCCGGGGGCGGAACGACTGAAGCTTTCTTT. Translation gives CSVAPGGGTTEAFF.

The chain links TRBV7-8 to TRBJ1-2, with a weak D call TRBD1 (5 bases). Germline CDR1 SGHVS, CDR2 FQNEAQ. The CDR3 contains 15 residues. Trimming removed 3 bases from V and 7 bases from J, with 18 bases in between. As DNA, the CDR3 is TGTGCCAGCAGCTTGGGGACCTCAGGGATACGTGGCTACACCTTC. Translated: CASSLGTSGIRGYTF. The whole variable domain, filled in from reference TRBV7-8 and TRBJ1-2, reads GAGVSQSPRYKVAKRGQDVALRCDPISGHVSLFWYQQALGQGPEFLTYFQNEAQLDKSGLPSDRFFAERPEGSVSTLKIQRTQQEDSAVYLCASSLGTSGIRGYTFGSGTRLTVV.

The chain recombines TRBV15 with TRBJ2-7, with TRBD1 identical over 9 bases. The CDR3 has 15 amino acids. Losses at the gene ends were 1 base for V and 2 bases for J; bases not matched to a gene: 3. Germline CDR1 is LNHNV and CDR2 is YYDKDF (reference sequence). The CDR3 sequence: CATSRAGTGPYEQYF. The CDR3 bases are TGTGCCACCAGCAGAGCCGGGACAGGGCCCTACGAGCAGTACTTC. Full variable domain (remainder filled in from reference TRBV15 and TRBJ2-7): DAMVIQNPRYQVTQFGKPVTLSCSQTLNHNVMYWYQQKSSQAPKLLFHYYDKDFNNEADTPDNFQSRRPNTSFCFLDIRSPGLGDTAMYLCATSRAGTGPYEQYFGPGTRLTVT.